This T cell receptor beta chain stems from a study of T cell repertoires in cytomegalovirus infection. In the study overall: A matching HLA type, together with CMV infection, was signaled by public TCR beta signatures.

The CDR3 is 15 amino acids. CDR1 MDHEN and CDR2 SYDVKM come from the germline V gene. Trimming took off 7 bases at V and 0 bases at J, with 10 bases between the two ends. TCRdb reprocessed the reads with MiXCR, giving one entry per CDR3 protein. The data hold 150,000 to 200,000 distinct CDR3 sequences, with roughly 9.8% observed a single time. This clonotype showed up many times. Sequenced material: PBMCs. This chain joins TRBV28 and TRBJ1-6; D gene uncertain. This sequence originates from a human donor in good health (CMV status not recorded). Some clones in this sample may be carry-over from other donors' samples. CDR3 nucleotides: TGTGCCAGCAAAGGGAGAAGCTCCTATAATTCACCCCTCCACTTT. This sequence encodes CASKGRSSYNSPLHF. The complete variable domain, with remaining parts taken from reference TRBV28 and TRBJ1-6, reads DVKVTQSSRYLVKRTGEKVFLECVQDMDHENMFWYRQDPGLGLRLIYFSYDVKMKEKGDIPEGYSVSREKKERFSLILESASTNQTSMYLCASKGRSSYNSPLHFGNGTRLTVT.